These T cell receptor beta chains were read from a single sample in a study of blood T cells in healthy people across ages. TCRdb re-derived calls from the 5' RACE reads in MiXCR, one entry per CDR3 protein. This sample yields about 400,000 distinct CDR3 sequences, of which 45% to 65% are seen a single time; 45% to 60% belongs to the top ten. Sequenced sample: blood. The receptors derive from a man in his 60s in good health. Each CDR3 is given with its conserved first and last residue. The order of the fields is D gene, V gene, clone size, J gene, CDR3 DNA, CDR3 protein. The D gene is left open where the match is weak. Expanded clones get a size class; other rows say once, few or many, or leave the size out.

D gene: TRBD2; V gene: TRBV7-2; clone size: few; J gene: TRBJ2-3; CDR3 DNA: TGTGCCAGCAGCGCTACTAGCGCCACAGATACGCAGTATTTT; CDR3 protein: CASSATSATDTQYF
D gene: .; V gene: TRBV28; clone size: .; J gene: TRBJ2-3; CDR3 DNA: TGTGCCAGCATACTAAGTGGCGACTACACAGATACGCAGTATTTT; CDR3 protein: CASILSGDYTDTQYF
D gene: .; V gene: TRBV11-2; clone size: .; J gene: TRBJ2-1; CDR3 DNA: TGTGCCAGCAGCGACCGACAGAGACTAGGGCTCAATGAGCAGTTCTTC; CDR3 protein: CASSDRQRLGLNEQFF
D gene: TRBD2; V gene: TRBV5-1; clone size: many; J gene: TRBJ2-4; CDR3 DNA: TGCGCCAGCAGCACCTCACCGGGACTAGAAAACATTCAGTACTTC; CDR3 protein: CASSTSPGLENIQYF
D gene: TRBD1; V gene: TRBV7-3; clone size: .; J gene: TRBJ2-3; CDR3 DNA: TGTGCCAGCAGCTCAAAAGGACAGGGGGCAGATACGCAGTATTTT; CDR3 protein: CASSSKGQGADTQYF
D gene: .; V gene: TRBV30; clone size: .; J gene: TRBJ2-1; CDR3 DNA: TGTGCCTGGTCGCTCCCGGGCTACAATGAGCAGTTCTTC; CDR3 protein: CAWSLPGYNEQFF
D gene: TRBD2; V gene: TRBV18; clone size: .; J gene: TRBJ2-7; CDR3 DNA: TGTGCCAGCTCACGGGGTAGAGCGGGAGAGACCTACGAGCAGTACTTC; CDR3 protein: CASSRGRAGETYEQYF
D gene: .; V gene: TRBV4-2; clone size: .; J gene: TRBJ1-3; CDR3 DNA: TGTGCCAGCAGCCAAGACAGGGGATCTGGAAACACCATATATTTT; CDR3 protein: CASSQDRGSGNTIYF
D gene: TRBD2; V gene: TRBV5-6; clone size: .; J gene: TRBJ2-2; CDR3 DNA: TGTGCCAGCAGCTTGAAGGGGGGCGGGGGGGCCTTCGCCGGGGAGCTGTTTTTT; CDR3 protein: CASSLKGGGGAFAGELFF
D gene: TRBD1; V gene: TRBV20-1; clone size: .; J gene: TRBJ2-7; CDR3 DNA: TGCAGTGCCAGGCTCTTGACAGGGTACTCCTACGAGCAGTACTTC; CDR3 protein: CSARLLTGYSYEQYF
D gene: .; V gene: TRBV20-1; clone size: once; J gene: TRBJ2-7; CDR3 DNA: TGCAGTGCTGGGGGGACCTCCTTATCGTACGAGCAGTACTTC; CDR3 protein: CSAGGTSLSYEQYF
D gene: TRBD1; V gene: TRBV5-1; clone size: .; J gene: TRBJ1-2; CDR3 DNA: TGCGCCAGCAGCATAGACGGACAGGGGACCTGTGGCTACACCTTC; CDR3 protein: CASSIDGQGTCGYTF
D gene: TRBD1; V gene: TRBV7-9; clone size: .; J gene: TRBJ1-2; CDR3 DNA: TGTGCCAGCAGCCGCGGACAGGGAGCCACTGCTGGCTACACCTTC; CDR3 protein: CASSRGQGATAGYTF
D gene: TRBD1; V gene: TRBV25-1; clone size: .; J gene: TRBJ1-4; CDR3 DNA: TGTGCCAGTCACGGGACAGGGGGAGAAAAACTGTTTTTT; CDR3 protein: CASHGTGGEKLFF
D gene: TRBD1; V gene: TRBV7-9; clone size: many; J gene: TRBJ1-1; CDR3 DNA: TGTGCCAGCACCACGTCGAGGGGGCTCACTGAAGCTTTCTTT; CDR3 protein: CASTTSRGLTEAFF
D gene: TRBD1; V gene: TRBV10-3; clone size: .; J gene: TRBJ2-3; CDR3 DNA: TGTGCCATCAGCCATGACAGGGACACAGATACGCAGTATTTT; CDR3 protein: CAISHDRDTDTQYF
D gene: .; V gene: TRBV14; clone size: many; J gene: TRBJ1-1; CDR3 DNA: TGTGCCAGCAGCCAAGGGGCAGGCTGGGGAGCTGAAGCTTTCTTT; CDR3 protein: CASSQGAGWGAEAFF
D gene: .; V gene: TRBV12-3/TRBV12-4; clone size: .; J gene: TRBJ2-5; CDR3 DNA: TGTGCCAGCACATTTGGTCCAGGGACCCAGTACTTC; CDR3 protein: CASTFGPGTQYF
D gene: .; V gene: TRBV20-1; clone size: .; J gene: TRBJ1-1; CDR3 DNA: TGCAGTGCTAGGGTAACGGGGCCTTTAACTGGGGACACTGAAGCTTTCTTT; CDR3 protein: CSARVTGPLTGDTEAFF
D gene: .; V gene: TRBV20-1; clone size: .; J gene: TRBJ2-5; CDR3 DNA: TGCAGTGCTAGAGATGGGGCCTCCAACCAAGAGACCCAGTACTTC; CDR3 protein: CSARDGASNQETQYF
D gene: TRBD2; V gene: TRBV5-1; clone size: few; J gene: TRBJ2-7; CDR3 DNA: TGCGCCAGCAGCAGAACTAGCGGGGGGCCCGACGAGCAGTACTTC; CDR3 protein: CASSRTSGGPDEQYF
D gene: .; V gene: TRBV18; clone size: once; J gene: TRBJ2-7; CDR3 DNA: TGTGCCAGCTCACCCCAGGGCCTCTACGAGCAGTACTTC; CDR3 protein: CASSPQGLYEQYF
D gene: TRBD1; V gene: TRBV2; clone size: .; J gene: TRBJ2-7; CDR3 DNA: TGTGTAGTAGACAGGGATTCCTACGAGCAGTACTTC; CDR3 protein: CVVDRDSYEQYF
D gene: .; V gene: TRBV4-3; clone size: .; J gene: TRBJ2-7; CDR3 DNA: TGCGCCAGCAGCCAAGATGGTACCAACACGCCTTACGAGCAGTACTTC; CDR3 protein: CASSQDGTNTPYEQYF